Described below is a single T cell receptor (beta chain) sequence and its context. The data belong to a study of blood T cell repertoires in COVID-19. Study-level background: T cells, B-cell-depleted T cells, or PBMCs supplied cDNA or gDNA.

CDR1 is LNHDA and CDR2 is SQIVND in the germline V gene (reference sequence). CDR3 length: 15 amino acids. The ends lost 5 bases at V and 7 bases at J; junction bases unmatched: 11. Source study methods: For nucleated cells, counts were estimated from reference gene primer amplification. TCRdb's copy holds only in-frame clones and misses some; the assay was immunoSEQ multiplex PCR. That table gives V, J and clone size, and the DNA gave D and trimming. Of about 200,000 clones listed, 70% to 85% are singletons. The chain combines TRBV19 with TRBJ1-2, with TRBD1 identical over 9 bases. This sequence was found in a human donor with acute or convalescent COVID-19. The donor label of this sample is uncertain. Sequenced: peripheral blood. The CDR3 loop reads CASSRSGTGIRGYTF. CDR3 DNA: TGTGCCAGTAGTCGTTCCGGGACAGGGATTCGTGGCTACACCTTC. Full variable domain (missing parts from reference TRBV19 and TRBJ1-2): DGGITQSPKYLFRKEGQNVTLSCEQNLNHDAMYWYRQDPGQGLRLIYYSQIVNDFQKGDIAEGYSVSREKKESFPLTVTSAQKNPTAFYLCASSRSGTGIRGYTFGSGTRLTVV.